The T cell receptor beta chain described here comes from a study of cytomegalovirus exposure and HLA in healthy donors. Worth noting for this clone: Additional DNA sequences in this sample encode the identical CDR3.

Trimming cost V 0 bases and J 5 bases, with 9 bases left between them. Germline V CDR1 and CDR2: SGHRS, YFSETQ. The CDR3 totals 15 residues. The PCR contained 60 Vbeta and 13 Jbeta primers. Per the original data handling: In a later analysis, the count reached 74 million or so unique TCR beta chains, with about 10 million shared. Assay: immunoSEQ multiplex PCR; the TCRdb copy retains only in-frame clones and omits some. That table supplies the V and J calls and clone size; D and trimming were determined from the DNA. The data hold 120,000 to 150,000 clones, with over 75% observed a single time. This clonotype was obtained from a man aged 35 to 55 in good health and CMV-seronegative. Sequencing was performed on PBMCs. The chain joins TRBV5-1 to TRBJ1-6; tentative D call: TRBD1 (6 bases). Here the CDR3 DNA reads TGCGCCAGCAGCTTGGTTGGGGGCCATAATTCACCCCTCCACTTT. It yields the protein CASSLVGGHNSPLHF.